This TCR beta chain was observed in a study of T cells in Graves' hyperthyroidism and ophthalmopathy. The ends were cut back, 1 base at V and 8 bases at J, with 18 bases in the middle. CDR1 is SGDLS, CDR2 YYNGEE, per germline. The CDR3 sequence is 16 residues long. Details on this clonotype: The antigen is not known.

Amplification of TCR beta CDR3 regions used RNA as the template. The HTBI set primed first-round TCR CDR3 RT-PCR. MiXCR, run by TCRdb on the multiplex PCR reads, gives a single entry per CDR3 protein. This sample has fewer than 700,000 distinct CDR3 sequences, with roughly 16% found just once. Whole-study results and caveats: In the blood, most expanded thyroid clonotypes above 0.001 appeared as well.

The clonotype comes from a woman under 40 with Graves' hyperthyroidism. Sequencing used blood. The chain carries TRBV9 and TRBJ1-4; possible D gene TRBD1, 5 bases. The CDR3 protein is CASSVTPEGIGEKLFF. CDR3 DNA: TGTGCCAGCAGCGTAACCCCGGAGGGGATCGGGGAAAAACTGTTTTTT.